This T cell receptor beta chain was captured in a study of CD8 T cells in ankylosing spondylitis. 5'-RACE, quantitative and with molecular barcodes, yielded the TCR beta libraries. TCRdb reanalysed the 5' RACE reads using MiXCR and keeps one entry per CDR3 protein. The sample shows around 330,000 distinct CDR3 sequences, about 9.9% of them seen only once. This CDR3 has 16 amino acids. Germline V lookup: CDR1 SGHAT, CDR2 FQNNGV. The junction had 10 bases not matched to a gene; V was cut back by 4 bases and J by 2 bases. The sample was blood, either unsorted or a sorted T cell fraction (not recorded which). The sequence derives from a female donor with ankylosing spondylitis or in good health (not recorded which). The genes are TRBV11-2 and TRBJ2-5; TRBD1 aligns across 7 bases. The CDR3 coding sequence is TGTGCCAGCAGCTCAGGGGGACGTCGGGTTCAAGAGACCCAGTACTTC. Protein product: CASSSGGRRVQETQYF. The full variable domain, rest sourced from reference TRBV11-2 and TRBJ2-5, is EAGVAQSPRYKIIEKRQSVAFWCNPISGHATLYWYQQILGQGPKLLIQFQNNGVVDDSQLPKDRFSAERLKGVDSTLKIQPAKLEDSAVYLCASSSGGRRVQETQYFGPGTRLLVL.